One sample yielded the 2 T cell receptor beta chains listed below, sequenced in a study of T cell responses to AZD1222 COVID-19 vaccine. Here immunoSEQ multiplex PCR was the method, and the copy in TCRdb shows in-frame clones only, minus some. The sample shows roughly 120,000 clones, roughly 90% of them seen only once. Sequencing used peripheral blood, obtained 28 days after the second AZD1222 dose. Receptor source: an adult who received the AZD1222 COVID-19 vaccine.

This clone was recorded once. The rearrangement uses TRBV11-3 and TRBJ2-1; 9 bases are a match to TRBD2. The CDR3 spans 15 residues. V dropped 4 bases and J dropped 7; count of bases not matched to a gene: 8. In germline, CDR1 is SGHNT, CDR2 YENEEA. The CDR3 nucleotides are TGTGCCAGCAGCTCCCAGCGGGAGGCTTTGAATGAGCAGTTCTTC. Its protein is CASSSQREALNEQFF.

This chain links TRBV7-6 with TRBJ2-6, with 9 bases that match TRBD1. Trimming took 5 bases from V and 2 from J; bases not matched to a gene: 10. This CDR3 has 18 residues. Germline V CDR1 and CDR2: SGHVS, FNYEAQ. The CDR3 DNA sequence: TGTGCCAGCAGCGTAACCGGGACAGGGTCCCCTGGGGCCAACGTCCTGACTTTC. It encodes CASSVTGTGSPGANVLTF. The full variable domain, with the rest looked up from reference TRBV7-6 and TRBJ2-6, is GAGVSQSPRYKVTKRGQDVALRCDPISGHVSLYWYRQALGQGPEFLTYFNYEAQQDKSGLPNDRFSAERPEGSISTLTIQRTEQRDSAMYRCASSVTGTGSPGANVLTFGAGSRLTVL.